Below are 10 T cell receptor beta chains sequenced from a single sample in a study of cytomegalovirus exposure and HLA in healthy donors. The study ran its PCR with 60 Vbeta and 13 Jbeta primers. Some clones are missing from TCRdb's copy, which holds only in-frame ones; the method was immunoSEQ multiplex PCR. The table shows around 160,000 clones, with roughly 80% occurring only once. Sequenced: PBMCs. The receptors come from a woman between 40 and 55 years old in good health and CMV-seropositive.

The chain employs TRBV6-5 and TRBJ2-1, with TRBD2 matching 9 bases. Germline-derived CDR1 and CDR2 are MNHEY and SVGAGI. V shed 8 bases and J 6 bases; nucleotides not matched to a gene: 8. The length of the CDR3 is 14 residues. CDR3 residues: CASGRGLAPNEQFF. The CDR3 DNA reads as TGTGCCAGCGGTCGGGGACTAGCTCCCAATGAGCAGTTCTTC.

This clone was seen a handful of times. The chain carries TRBV12-5 and TRBJ2-1, with 11 positions matching TRBD2. V lost 0 bases, J lost 9 bases, and 7 bases stayed unmatched. The CDR3 has 16 residues. Looked up from germline, CDR1 is LGHNT and CDR2 is FRNRAP. The CDR3 region is CASGLVRTSGQVEQFF. In DNA, the CDR3 is TGTGCTAGTGGTTTGGTACGGACTAGCGGGCAAGTTGAGCAGTTCTTC.

The rearrangement links TRBV4-2 to TRBJ2-7, with D possibly matching TRBD1 (6 bases). V shed 1 base and J shed 9 bases, with 22 bases lying between them. Per germline, CDR1 LGHNA and CDR2 YNFKEQ. The CDR3 has 16 residues. In DNA form, the CDR3 reads TGTGCCAGCAGCCAAGCCCCCCACGGACAGACCTCAGGGCAGTACTTC. Translation gives CASSQAPHGQTSGQYF.

The chain links TRBV6-4 to TRBJ1-4; D is undetermined. V was pared by 0 bases and J by 6 bases, with 8 bases between. The CDR3 runs to 14 residues. CDR1 and CDR2 (germline): MRHNA, SNTAGT. The DNA of the CDR3 is TGTGCCAGCAGTGACTCCATCGGAGATGAAAAACTGTTTTTT. Translation: CASSDSIGDEKLFF.

The chain employs TRBV5-1 and TRBJ2-1; tentatively, D is TRBD2 (7 bases). This CDR3 region has 13 residues. With 3 bases removed from V and 9 bases from J, the gap between germline ends came to 13 bases. Germline CDR1 SGHRS, CDR2 YFSETQ. The CDR3 nucleotides are TGCGCCAGCAGCTCCGGACGGGGGGCTGAGCAGTTCTTC. Its protein product is CASSSGRGAEQFF.

The V and J genes are TRBV11-1 and TRBJ2-1; 16 nucleotides align to TRBD2. Losses at the gene ends were 1 base for V and 5 bases for J; bases not matched to a gene: 8. Germline CDR1 reads SGHAT; CDR2 reads FQDESV (reference sequence). The CDR3 loop spans 19 amino acids. CDR3 in amino acids: CASSLVSGLAGGRNNEQFF. CDR3 DNA: TGTGCCAGCAGCTTAGTGTCGGGACTAGCGGGAGGGAGAAACAATGAGCAGTTCTTC.

This clone was seen a handful of times. The chain uses TRBV7-8 and TRBJ1-5; weak D call: TRBD1 (5 bases). The CDR3 is 15 amino acids. In germline, CDR1 is SGHVS, CDR2 FQNEAQ. V lost 4 bases and J 5 bases, leaving 15 bases between the germline ends. The CDR3 bases are TGTGCCAGCAGCTATACTAGGCGGGGGGATCAGCCCCAGCATTTT. Residues: CASSYTRRGDQPQHF.

The chain carries TRBV28 and TRBJ1-2; D gene uncertain. The CDR3 has 11 amino acids. The V and J ends lost 7 bases and 4 bases respectively, with 7 bases between them. The germline V gene has CDR1 MDHEN and CDR2 SYDVKM. DNA of the CDR3: TGTGCCAGCACCTCCCGCTATGGCTACACCTTC. Its translation is CASTSRYGYTF.

J is TRBJ1-6 and V is TRBV20-1; D call uncertain. The CDR3 extends over 11 amino acids. Trimming cost V 7 bases and J 7 bases, with 8 bases left between them. The germline V gene has CDR1 DFQATT and CDR2 SNEGSKA (reference sequence). CDR3 loop: CSVEMNSPLHF. As DNA, the CDR3 is TGCAGTGTAGAAATGAATTCACCCCTCCACTTT.

The chain recombines TRBV6-6 with TRBJ2-7; tentatively, D is TRBD2 (6 bases). V lost 0 bases and J 0 bases, leaving 9 bases between the germline ends. Germline CDR1 and CDR2: MNHNY and SVGAGI (reference sequence). This CDR3 region has 15 residues. The CDR3 loop reads CASSYSAGGSYEQYF. The CDR3 DNA sequence: TGTGCCAGCAGTTACTCGGCCGGGGGCTCCTACGAGCAGTACTTC.